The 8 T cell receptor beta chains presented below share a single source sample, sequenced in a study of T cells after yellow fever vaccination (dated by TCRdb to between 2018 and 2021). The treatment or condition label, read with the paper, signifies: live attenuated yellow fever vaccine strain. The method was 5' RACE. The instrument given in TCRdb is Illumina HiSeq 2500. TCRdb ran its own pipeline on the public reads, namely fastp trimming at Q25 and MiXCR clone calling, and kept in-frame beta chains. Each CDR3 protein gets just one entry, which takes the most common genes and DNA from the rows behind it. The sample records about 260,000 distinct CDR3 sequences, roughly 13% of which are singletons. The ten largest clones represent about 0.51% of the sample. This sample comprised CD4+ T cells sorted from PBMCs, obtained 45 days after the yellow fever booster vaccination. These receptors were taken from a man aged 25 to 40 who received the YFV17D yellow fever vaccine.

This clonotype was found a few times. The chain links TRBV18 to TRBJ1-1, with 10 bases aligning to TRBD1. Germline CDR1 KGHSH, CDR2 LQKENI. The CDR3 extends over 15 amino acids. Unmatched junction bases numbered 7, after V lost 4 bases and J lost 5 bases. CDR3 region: CASSLSGTGETEAFF. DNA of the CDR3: TGTGCCAGCTCACTGTCCGGGACAGGGGAAACTGAAGCTTTCTTT.

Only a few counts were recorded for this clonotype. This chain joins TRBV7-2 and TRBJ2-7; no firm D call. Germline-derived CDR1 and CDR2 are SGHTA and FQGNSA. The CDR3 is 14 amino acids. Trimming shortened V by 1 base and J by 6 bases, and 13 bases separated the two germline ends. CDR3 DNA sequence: TGTGCCAGCAGCTTAGGACCACTGAGGCCCGAGCAGTACTTC. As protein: CASSLGPLRPEQYF.

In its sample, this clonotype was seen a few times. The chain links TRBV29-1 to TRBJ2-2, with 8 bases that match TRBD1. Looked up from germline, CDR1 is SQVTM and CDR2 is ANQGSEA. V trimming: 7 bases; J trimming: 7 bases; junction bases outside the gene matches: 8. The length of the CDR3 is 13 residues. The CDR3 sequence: CSGGQGPGGELFF. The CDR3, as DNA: TGCAGCGGTGGACAGGGTCCCGGCGGGGAGCTGTTTTTT.

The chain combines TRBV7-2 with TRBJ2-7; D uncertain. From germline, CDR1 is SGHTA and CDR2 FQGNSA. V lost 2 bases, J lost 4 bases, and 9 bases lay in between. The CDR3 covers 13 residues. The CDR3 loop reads CASSLTDGYEQYF. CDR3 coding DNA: TGTGCCAGCAGCTTAACGGACGGGTACGAGCAGTACTTC.

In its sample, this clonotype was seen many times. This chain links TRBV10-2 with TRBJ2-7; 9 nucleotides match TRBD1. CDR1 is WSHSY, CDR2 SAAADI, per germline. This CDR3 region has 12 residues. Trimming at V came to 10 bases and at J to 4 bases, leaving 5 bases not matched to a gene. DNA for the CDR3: TGCGCCATCGGGACAGGGCGGTACGAGCAGTACTTC. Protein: CAIGTGRYEQYF.

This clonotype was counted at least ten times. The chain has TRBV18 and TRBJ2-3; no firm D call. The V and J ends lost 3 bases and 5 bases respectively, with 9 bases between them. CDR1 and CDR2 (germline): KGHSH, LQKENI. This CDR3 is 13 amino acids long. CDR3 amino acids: CASSPRLEDTQYF. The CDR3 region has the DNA TGTGCCAGCTCACCTCGGCTGGAAGATACGCAGTATTTT. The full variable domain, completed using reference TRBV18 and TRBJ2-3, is NAGVMQNPRHLVRRRGQEARLRCSPMKGHSHVYWYRQLPEEGLKFMVYLQKENIIDESGMPKERFSAEFPKEGPSILRIQQVVRGDSAAYFCASSPRLEDTQYFGPGTRLTVL.

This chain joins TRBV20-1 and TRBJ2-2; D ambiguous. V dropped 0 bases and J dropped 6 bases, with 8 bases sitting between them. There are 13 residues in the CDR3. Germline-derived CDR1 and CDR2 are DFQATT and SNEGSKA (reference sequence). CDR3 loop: CSARDGSAGELFF. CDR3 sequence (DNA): TGCAGTGCTAGAGATGGGTCCGCCGGGGAGCTGTTTTTT.

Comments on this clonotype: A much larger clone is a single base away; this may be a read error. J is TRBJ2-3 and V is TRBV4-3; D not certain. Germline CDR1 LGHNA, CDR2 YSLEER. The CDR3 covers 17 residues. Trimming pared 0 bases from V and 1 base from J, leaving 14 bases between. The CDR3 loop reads CASSQEAGRRCTDTQYF. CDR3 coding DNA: TGCGCCAGCAGCCAAGAAGCAGGACGAAGGTGCACAGATACGCAGTATTTT.